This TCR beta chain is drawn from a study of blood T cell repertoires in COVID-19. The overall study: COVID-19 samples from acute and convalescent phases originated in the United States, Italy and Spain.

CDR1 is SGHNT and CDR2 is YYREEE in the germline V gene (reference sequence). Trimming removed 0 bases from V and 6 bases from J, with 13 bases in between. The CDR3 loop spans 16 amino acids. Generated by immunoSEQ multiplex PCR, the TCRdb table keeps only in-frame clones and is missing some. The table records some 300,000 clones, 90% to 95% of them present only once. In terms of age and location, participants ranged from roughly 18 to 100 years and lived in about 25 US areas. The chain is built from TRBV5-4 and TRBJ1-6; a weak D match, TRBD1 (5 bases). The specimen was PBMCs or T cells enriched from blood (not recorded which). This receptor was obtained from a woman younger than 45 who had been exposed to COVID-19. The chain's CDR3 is CASSLDGGTLNSPLHF. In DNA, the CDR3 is TGTGCCAGCAGCTTGGACGGGGGGACCCTTAATTCACCCCTCCACTTT.